This TCR beta chain was observed in a study of T cells after yellow fever vaccination (dated by TCRdb to between 2018 and 2021). Context from the whole study: Libraries from fractions with low cell numbers were prepared with the SMART-Seq v4 Ultra Low Input RNA kit. To follow T-cell clones before and after primary and booster YFV17D yellow fever vaccination, bulk TCR alpha and beta repertoires were sequenced over time. Two healthy male donors made up the cohort, one aged 18 to 30 years and the other aged 30 to 40 years. Blood was collected at multiple timepoints before and after primary and secondary immunization, and bulk PBMC replicates and cell subsets were isolated.

Concerning this clonotype: Its antigen remains undetermined. Base-call qualities are not available, and no considerably larger clone is one nucleotide away.

Summary of the overall study and its limitations: Only a couple of donors were included in the study, so the extent to which the findings can be generalized is limited. A small fraction of clonotypes showed up in both the CD4 and CD8 compartments, probably as a result of convergent recombination. Computational filtering was required because FACS-sorted repertoires could contain abundant contaminating clonotypes from the bulk population. Most clones expanded after primary vaccination were re-detected after the booster (around 96% of CD4 and around 86% of CD8), suggesting broad memory maintenance. The secondary T-cell response was weaker than the primary response but faster, peaking on day 5 instead of day 15.

Sequencing relied on an Illumina NovaSeq 6000. TCR cDNA was synthesized by 5'RACE template switching, which introduced a universal primer site and unique molecular identifiers. cDNA synthesis was primed from both the TCR alpha and TCR beta constant segments. Library amplification involved two PCR steps, and the second step added sample barcodes and sequencing adapters. Sequencing of libraries was performed on Illumina HiSeq 2500 (2x100 bp) or NovaSeq (2x150 bp). In the paper's pipeline: MIGEC handled demultiplexing of reads and collapsing into UMI consensus sequences, while MiXCR performed V(D)J alignment. Vaccine-responding clonotypes were identified with edgeR using replicate PBMC samples, with FDR below 0.01 and a log2 fold change above 5 up to day 15 being required. Each bulk clonotype was labeled CD4 or CD8 based on which sequenced repertoire, CD4 or CD8, contained the clonotype at higher abundance. TCRdb handled the public reads itself, with Q25 trimming in fastp and clone calling in MiXCR, and kept productive beta chains. For every CDR3 protein sequence, its rows merge into one entry that carries the most common genes and DNA. TCRdb assigned the V and J calls; the authors' analysis was not used. This sample holds more than 300,000 distinct CDR3 sequences; around 10% were observed only once. Of the sample, approximately 3.3% falls within the top ten clones.

According to the germline V gene, CDR1 reads LGHNA and CDR2 reads YSLEER. Cut back by 4 bases and 2 bases, the V and J ends lie 19 bases apart. Spanning cysteine to phenylalanine, the CDR3 consists of 17 amino acids. The kept DNA is CDR3 alone, 51 bases in frame from the first base. The sample's treatment or condition, from its label and the paper: live attenuated yellow fever vaccine strain. A standard Ficoll-Paque protocol was used to isolate PBMCs from peripheral blood. CD4 and CD8 T-cell fractions were isolated with Dynabeads CD4 and CD8 positive selection kits. RNA was extracted with TriZol from bulk PBMCs, CD4 and CD8 fractions, and dextramer-positive and dextramer-negative fractions.

Material: CD4+ T cells sorted from PBMCs, obtained 45 days after the yellow fever booster vaccination. This clonotype was sampled from a man aged 18 to 30 who received the YFV17D yellow fever vaccine. The sequence is built from TRBV4-3 and TRBJ2-3; the D gene is perhaps TRBD1, on 5 matching bases. The DNA sequence is TGCGCCAGCAGCCCCAAGGGAACGGCCAGGGCCACAGATACGCAGTATTTT. It translates to CASSPKGTARATDTQYF.